This T cell receptor (beta chain) emerged from a study of blood T cells in healthy people across ages. Total RNA was extracted at no less than 5 micrograms per sample. This CDR3 spans 14 amino acids. Between the trimmed V and J ends, which lost 2 bases and 8 bases, there was a span of 15 bases. Next came a second PCR, run for about 6 to 12 cycles, which used a sample-barcoded 5' primer along with a J-beta primer mix. At least 3 million CDR3-containing paired-end reads were obtained per sample. TCRdb re-called the 5' RACE reads with MiXCR, one entry per CDR3 protein. The sample consists of 700,000 to 800,000 distinct CDR3 sequences, roughly 44% of them appearing once. This clonotype was observed a few times.

The sequencing sample was made of blood. The rearrangement joins TRBV12-3 or TRBV12-4 to TRBJ1-1, with D uncertain. This receptor was taken from a woman aged 55-69 years in good health. CDR3 amino acids: CASSLRQVFPEAFF. The CDR3 coding sequence is TGTGCCAGCAGTTTACGGCAGGTGTTCCCAGAAGCTTTCTTT.